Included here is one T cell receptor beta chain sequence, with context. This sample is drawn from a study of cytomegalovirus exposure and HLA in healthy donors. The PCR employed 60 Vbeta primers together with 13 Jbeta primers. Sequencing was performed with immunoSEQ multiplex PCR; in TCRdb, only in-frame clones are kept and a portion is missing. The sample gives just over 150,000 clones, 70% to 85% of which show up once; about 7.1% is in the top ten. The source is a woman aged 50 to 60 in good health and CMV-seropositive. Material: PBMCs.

CDR3 bases: TGTGCCAGCTCCGCCGGGACTAGCGGTTACAATGAGCAGTTCTTC. Its translation is CASSAGTSGYNEQFF. The chain joins TRBV9 to TRBJ2-1; 11 bases line up with TRBD2. The J segment lost 4 bases and the V segment lost 7 bases, leaving 7 bases of the junction unmatched. In germline, CDR1 is SGDLS, CDR2 YYNGEE. The CDR3 is 15 residues long.